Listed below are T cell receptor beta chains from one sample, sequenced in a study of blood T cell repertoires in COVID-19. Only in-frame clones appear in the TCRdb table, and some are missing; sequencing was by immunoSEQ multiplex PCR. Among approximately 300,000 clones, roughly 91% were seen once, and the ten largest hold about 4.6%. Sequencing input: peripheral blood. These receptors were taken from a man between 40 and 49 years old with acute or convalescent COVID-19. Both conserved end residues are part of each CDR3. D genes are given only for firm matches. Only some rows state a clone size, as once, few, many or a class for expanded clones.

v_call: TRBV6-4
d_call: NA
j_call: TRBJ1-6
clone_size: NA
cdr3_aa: CASSVEFYNSPLHF
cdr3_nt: TGTGCCAGCAGTGTAGAGTTCTATAATTCACCCCTCCACTTT

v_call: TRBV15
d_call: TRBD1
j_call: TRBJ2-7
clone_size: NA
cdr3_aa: CATSRDRLEGALYEQYF
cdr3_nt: TGTGCCACCAGCAGAGACCGTCTTGAGGGGGCTCTTTACGAGCAGTACTTC

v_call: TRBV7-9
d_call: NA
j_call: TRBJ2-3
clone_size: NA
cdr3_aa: CASSLLAPPSTDTQYF
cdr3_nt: TGTGCCAGCAGCTTGTTGGCCCCCCCCAGCACAGATACGCAGTATTTT

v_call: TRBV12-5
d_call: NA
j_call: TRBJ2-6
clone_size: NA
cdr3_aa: CASESSGANVLTF
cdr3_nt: TGTGCTAGTGAGAGCTCTGGGGCCAACGTCCTGACTTTC

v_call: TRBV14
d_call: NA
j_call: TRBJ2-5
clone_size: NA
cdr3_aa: CASSQEFYGTQETQYF
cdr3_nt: TGTGCCAGCAGCCAAGAATTTTATGGCACACAAGAGACCCAGTACTTC

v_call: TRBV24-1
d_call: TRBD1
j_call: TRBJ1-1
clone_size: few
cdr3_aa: CATSEGQGANTEAFF
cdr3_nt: TGTGCCACCAGTGAAGGACAGGGGGCGAACACTGAAGCTTTCTTT

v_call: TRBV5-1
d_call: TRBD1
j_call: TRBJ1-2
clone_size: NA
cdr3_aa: CASSPSGGNYGYTF
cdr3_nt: TGCGCCAGCAGCCCCTCAGGGGGGAACTATGGCTACACCTTC

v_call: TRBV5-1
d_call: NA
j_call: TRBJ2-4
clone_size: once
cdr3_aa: CASSLFWGGDAKNIQYF
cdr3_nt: TGCGCCAGCAGCTTGTTTTGGGGGGGCGATGCCAAAAACATTCAGTACTTC

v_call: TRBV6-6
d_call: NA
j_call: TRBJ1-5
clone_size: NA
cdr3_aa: CASSSESWGGNQPQHF
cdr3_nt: TGTGCCAGCAGTTCGGAGTCTTGGGGGGGCAATCAGCCCCAGCATTTT

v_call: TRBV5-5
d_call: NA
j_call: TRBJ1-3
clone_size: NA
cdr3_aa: CASSRGGSGSGNTIYF
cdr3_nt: TGTGCCAGCAGCCGGGGAGGTTCAGGATCTGGAAACACCATATATTTT

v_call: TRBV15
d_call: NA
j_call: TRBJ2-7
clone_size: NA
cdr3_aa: CATSRSAGPYYEQYF
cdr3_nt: TGTGCCACCAGCAGATCCGCGGGACCTTACTACGAGCAGTACTTC

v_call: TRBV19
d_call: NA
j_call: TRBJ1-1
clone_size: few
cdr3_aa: CASSIGRQGLRAFF
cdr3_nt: TGTGCCAGTAGTATCGGACGCCAGGGTCTCCGGGCTTTCTTT

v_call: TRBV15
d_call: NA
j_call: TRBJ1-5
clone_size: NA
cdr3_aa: CATSRDWGTYQPQHF
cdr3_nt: TGTGCCACCAGCAGAGATTGGGGCACCTATCAGCCCCAGCATTTT

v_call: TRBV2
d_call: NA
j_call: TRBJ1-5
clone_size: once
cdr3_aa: CASQQGYNQPQHF
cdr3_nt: TGTGCCAGTCAACAGGGTTACAATCAGCCCCAGCATTTT

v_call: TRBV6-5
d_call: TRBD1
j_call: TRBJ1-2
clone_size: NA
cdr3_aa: CASLKGQGYGYTF
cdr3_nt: TGTGCCAGTCTCAAGGGACAGGGCTATGGCTACACCTTC

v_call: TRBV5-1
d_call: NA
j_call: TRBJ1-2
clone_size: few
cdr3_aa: CASSLAGGPNYGYTF
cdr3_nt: TGCGCCAGCAGCTTGGCCGGGGGGCCTAACTATGGCTACACCTTC

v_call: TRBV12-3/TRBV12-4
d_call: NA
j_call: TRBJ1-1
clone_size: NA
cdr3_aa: CASSLNLETEAFF
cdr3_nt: TGTGCCAGCAGCCTTAATCTAGAGACTGAAGCTTTCTTT

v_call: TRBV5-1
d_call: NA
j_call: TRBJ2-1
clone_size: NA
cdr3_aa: CASSLRSEGNEQFF
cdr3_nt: TGCGCCAGCAGCTTGAGGTCAGAGGGCAATGAGCAGTTCTTC

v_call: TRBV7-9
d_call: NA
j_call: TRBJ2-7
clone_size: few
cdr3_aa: CASSLSLAGALPEQYF
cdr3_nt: TGTGCCAGCAGCTTATCCCTGGCAGGGGCTCTCCCCGAGCAGTACTTC

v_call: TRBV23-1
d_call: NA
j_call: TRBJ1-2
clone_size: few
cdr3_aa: CASRIQLYGYTF
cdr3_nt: TGCGCCAGCAGAATACAGCTCTATGGCTACACCTTC

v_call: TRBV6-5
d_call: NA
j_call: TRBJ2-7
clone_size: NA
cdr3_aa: CASSFDMAYEQYF
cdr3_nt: TGTGCCAGCAGTTTTGACATGGCCTACGAGCAGTACTTC

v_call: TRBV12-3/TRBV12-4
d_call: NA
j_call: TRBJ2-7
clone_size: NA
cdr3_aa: CASTLEGIEQYF
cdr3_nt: TGTGCCAGCACCCTGGAGGGGATCGAGCAGTACTTC

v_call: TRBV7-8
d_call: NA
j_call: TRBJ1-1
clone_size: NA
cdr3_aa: CASSQGLQNMNTEAFF
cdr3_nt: TGTGCCAGCAGCCAGGGGCTACAGAACATGAACACTGAAGCTTTCTTT

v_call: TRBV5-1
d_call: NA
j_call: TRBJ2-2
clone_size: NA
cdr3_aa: CASSFRDLGNTGELFF
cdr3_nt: TGCGCCAGCAGCTTCAGGGATTTGGGGAACACCGGGGAGCTGTTTTTT

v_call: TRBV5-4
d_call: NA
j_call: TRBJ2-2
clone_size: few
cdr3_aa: CASSYRNRGFPGELFF
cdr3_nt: TGTGCCAGCAGCTATAGAAATCGCGGGTTCCCCGGGGAGCTGTTTTTT

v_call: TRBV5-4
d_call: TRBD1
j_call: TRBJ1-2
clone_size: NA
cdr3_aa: CASSRGTAEIYGYTF
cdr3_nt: TGTGCCAGCAGCCGTGGGACAGCCGAAATTTATGGCTACACCTTC

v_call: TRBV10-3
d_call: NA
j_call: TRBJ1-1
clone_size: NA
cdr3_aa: CAMKGVDTEAFF
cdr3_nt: TGTGCCATGAAGGGGGTTGACACTGAAGCTTTCTTT

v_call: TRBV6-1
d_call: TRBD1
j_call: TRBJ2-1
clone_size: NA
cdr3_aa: CASSDQHRDRYNEQFF
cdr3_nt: TGTGCCAGCAGTGACCAACACCGGGACAGGTACAATGAGCAGTTCTTC

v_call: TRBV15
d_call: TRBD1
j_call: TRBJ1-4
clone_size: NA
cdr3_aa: CATSSSQGGNEKLFF
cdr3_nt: TGTGCCACCAGCAGTTCCCAGGGGGGAAATGAAAAACTGTTTTTT

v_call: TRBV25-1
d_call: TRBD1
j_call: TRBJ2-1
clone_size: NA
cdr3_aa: CASSGTGASLYNEQFF
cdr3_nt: TGTGCCAGCAGTGGGACAGGGGCGAGCCTCTACAATGAGCAGTTCTTC

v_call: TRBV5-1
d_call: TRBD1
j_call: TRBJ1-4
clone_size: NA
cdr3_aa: CASSFQGQGSEKLFF
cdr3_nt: TGCGCCAGCAGCTTTCAGGGACAGGGGAGTGAAAAACTGTTTTTT

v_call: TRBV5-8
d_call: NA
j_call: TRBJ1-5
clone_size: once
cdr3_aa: CASSLGGRTQPQHF
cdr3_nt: TGTGCCAGCAGCTTGGGGGGGAGGACGCAGCCCCAGCATTTT

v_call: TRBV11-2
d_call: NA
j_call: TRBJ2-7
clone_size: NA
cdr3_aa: CASSSHRGYEQYF
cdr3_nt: TGTGCCAGCAGCTCACACCGAGGATACGAGCAGTACTTC

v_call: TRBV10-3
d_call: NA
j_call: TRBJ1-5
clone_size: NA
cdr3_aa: CATMPRDGYNQPQHF
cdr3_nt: TGTGCCACCATGCCGCGGGACGGATACAATCAGCCCCAGCATTTT

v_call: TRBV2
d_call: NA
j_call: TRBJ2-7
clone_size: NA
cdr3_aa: CASSPGETYEQYF
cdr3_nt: TGTGCCAGCAGTCCGGGAGAAACTTACGAGCAGTACTTC

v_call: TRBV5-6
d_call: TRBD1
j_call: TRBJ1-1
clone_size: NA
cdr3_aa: CASSYDRVRQAFF
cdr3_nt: TGTGCCAGCAGCTATGACAGGGTGAGGCAAGCTTTCTTT

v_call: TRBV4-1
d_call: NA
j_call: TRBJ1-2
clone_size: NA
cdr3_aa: CASSQDLWTANYGYTF
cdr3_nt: TGCGCCAGCAGCCAAGATCTTTGGACTGCTAACTATGGCTACACCTTC

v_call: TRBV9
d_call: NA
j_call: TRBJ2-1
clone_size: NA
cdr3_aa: CASSVVPGNEQFF
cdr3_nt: TGTGCCAGCAGCGTAGTCCCGGGCAATGAGCAGTTCTTC

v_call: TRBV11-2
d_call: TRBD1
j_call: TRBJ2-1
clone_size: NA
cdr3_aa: CASSVWDRYNEQFF
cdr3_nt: TGTGCCAGCAGTGTTTGGGACAGATACAATGAGCAGTTCTTC

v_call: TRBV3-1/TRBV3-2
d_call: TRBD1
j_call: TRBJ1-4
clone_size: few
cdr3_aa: CASSRGTGWANEKLFF
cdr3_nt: TGTGCCAGCAGCCGCGGGACAGGTTGGGCTAATGAAAAACTGTTTTTT

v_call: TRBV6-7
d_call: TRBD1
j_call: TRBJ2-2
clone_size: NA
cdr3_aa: CASSSRDRASAGELFF
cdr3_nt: TGTGCCAGCAGTTCCCGGGACAGGGCCTCCGCCGGGGAGCTGTTTTTT

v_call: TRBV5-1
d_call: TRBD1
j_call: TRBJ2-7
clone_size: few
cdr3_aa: CASSSGQTYEQYF
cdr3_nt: TGCGCCAGCAGCTCGGGACAGACTTACGAGCAGTACTTC